The 32 T cell receptor beta chains below were found in one sample sequenced in a study of T cells after yellow fever vaccination. TCRdb used MiXCR to reprocess the 5' RACE reads, holding one entry per CDR3 protein. The sample lists roughly 79,000 distinct CDR3 sequences, more than 5.5% occurring once. The sample was CD8+ T cells sorted from PBMCs, taken less than 11 days after the first yellow fever vaccination. Source of these receptors: a man between 18 and 35 years old who received the YFV17D yellow fever vaccine.

Ten or more counts support this clonotype. The chain employs TRBV6-5 and TRBJ1-2; D possibly corresponds to TRBD1 (6 bases). The CDR3 length is 14 residues. Germline CDR1 reads MNHEY; CDR2 reads SVGAGI. V was clipped by 2 bases and J by 6 bases, with 13 bases between them. The CDR3 region is CASSYQGPGDGYTF. The CDR3, as DNA: TGTGCCAGCAGTTACCAGGGCCCAGGGGATGGCTACACCTTC.

The sample holds many counts of this clonotype. The chain links TRBV27 to TRBJ2-1, with a tentative D call TRBD1 (5 bases). CDR1 is MNHEY, CDR2 SMNVEV, per germline (reference sequence). The CDR3 consists of 14 residues. The germline V and J ends were trimmed by 6 bases and 4 bases, with 13 bases remaining between them. The CDR3 sequence is CASRQGSTYNEQFF. The CDR3 bases are TGTGCCAGCAGGCAGGGATCTACGTACAATGAGCAGTTCTTC.

The sample holds many counts of this clonotype. The V call is TRBV27, the J call TRBJ2-7; D ambiguous. Germline lookup yields CDR1 MNHEY and CDR2 SMNVEV (reference sequence). V lost 4 bases, J lost 3 bases, and 7 bases lay in between. The CDR3 loop spans 12 amino acids. DNA for the CDR3: TGTGCCAGCAGTTCTCCAAACTACGAGCAGTACTTC. This sequence encodes CASSSPNYEQYF.

This clonotype was counted only a few times. This chain joins TRBV11-2 and TRBJ2-1; tentative D call: TRBD2 (6 bases). CDR1 and CDR2 (germline): SGHAT, FQNNGV. V was clipped by 0 bases and J by 0 bases, with 27 bases between them. This CDR3 has 22 amino acids. CDR3 nucleotide sequence: TGTGCCAGCAGCTTAGATATCCCCTTGGATCGCGCGCGGGGAAGCTCCTACAATGAGCAGTTCTTC. It specifies CASSLDIPLDRARGSSYNEQFF.

This clonotype has just a few counts. The rearrangement uses TRBV6-1 and TRBJ2-1; 9 bases are a match to TRBD2. Germline CDR1 reads MNHNS; CDR2 reads SASEGT. The CDR3 sequence is 16 residues long. The junction had 8 bases not matched to a gene; V was cut back by 2 bases and J by 6 bases. For the CDR3, the DNA is TGTGCCAGCAGTGAATGGGCGGGGGGGCCGGCCAATGAGCAGTTCTTC. Translated: CASSEWAGGPANEQFF.

This clonotype was seen at least ten times. The gene calls are TRBV29-1 and TRBJ2-5, with a possible D match to TRBD2 (5 bases). CDR3 length: 13 amino acids. Deletions cut 1 base from V and 4 bases from J, with 10 bases between. In germline, CDR1 is SQVTM, CDR2 ANQGSEA. CDR3 sequence (DNA): TGCAGCGTTGAAGGGCGCGAGGGAGAGACCCAGTACTTC. Residues: CSVEGREGETQYF.

This clonotype was detected many times. V usage is TRBV12-3 or TRBV12-4 and J usage is TRBJ2-3; TRBD2 matches at 9 bases. With 6 bases clipped from V and 2 bases from J, the junction kept 9 bases outside the gene matches. There are 16 residues in the CDR3. CDR3 DNA: TGTGCCAGCAGGGACCCTCTAGCGGGGTACACAGATACGCAGTATTTT. Protein sequence: CASRDPLAGYTDTQYF.

This clonotype was counted many times. The CDR3 sequence: CASSLYRDRVNTEAFF. CDR3 bases: TGTGCCAGCAGCCTTTACAGGGACCGGGTGAACACTGAAGCTTTCTTT. The chain is built from TRBV7-3 and TRBJ1-1, with D perhaps TRBD1 (6 bases). This CDR3 has 16 amino acids. Germline V gene lookup returns CDR1 SGHTA and CDR2 FQGTGA. The V gene lost 5 bases and the J gene lost 0 bases, with 16 bases spanning the gap.

The gene calls are TRBV5-5 and TRBJ2-3; maybe TRBD1 (5 bases). CDR3 size: 16 residues. Germline V CDR1 and CDR2: SGHKS, YYEKEE (reference sequence). Trimming cost V 4 bases and J 2 bases, with 17 bases left between them. CDR3 residues: CASSPLGRNPTDTQYF. The CDR3 nucleotides are TGTGCCAGCAGCCCCTTGGGGCGGAACCCCACAGATACGCAGTATTTT.

In this sample, this clonotype turned up many times. This chain uses TRBV6-5 with TRBJ1-1; D uncertain. The CDR3 runs 13 residues. Germline lookup yields CDR1 MNHEY and CDR2 SVGAGI. Trimming shortened V by 4 bases and J by 7 bases, and 13 bases separated the two germline ends. In nucleotides, the CDR3 is TGTGCCAGCAGTTTTACGGGCCCTGTTGAAGCTTTCTTT. It encodes CASSFTGPVEAFF.

This clonotype showed up just a few times. J is TRBJ1-5 and V is TRBV20-1; D might be TRBD1 (5 bases). CDR3 length: 15 amino acids. Germline V gene sequence: CDR1 DFQATT, CDR2 SNEGSKA (reference sequence). Between the trimmed V and J ends, which lost 0 bases and 7 bases, there was a span of 16 bases. The CDR3: CSARDEGQGEQPQHF. CDR3 in DNA: TGCAGTGCTAGAGACGAGGGGCAGGGAGAACAGCCCCAGCATTTT.

This clonotype was observed at least ten times. The chain joins TRBV5-1 to TRBJ2-7; 12 positions agree with TRBD2. Germline assignment: CDR1 SGHRS and CDR2 YFSETQ. Trimming at V came to 6 bases and at J to 7 bases, leaving 11 bases not matched to a gene. The CDR3 totals 15 residues. The CDR3 loop is CASTFGLAGMREQYV. CDR3 nucleotides: TGCGCCAGCACCTTCGGACTAGCGGGGATGAGGGAGCAGTACGTC.

This clonotype has a count of ten or more. The chain recombines TRBV6-5 with TRBJ1-1; D might be TRBD1 (6 bases). This CDR3 spans 16 amino acids. V shed 6 bases and J shed 0 bases, with 17 bases lying between them. In germline, CDR1 is MNHEY, CDR2 SVGAGI. Here the CDR3 DNA reads TGTGCCAGCAGACATAATGTGGGACATTTGAACACTGAAGCTTTCTTT. Amino acid sequence: CASRHNVGHLNTEAFF.

V gene TRBV28 combines with J gene TRBJ2-2; 9 bases line up with TRBD2. Germline values: CDR1 MDHEN, CDR2 SYDVKM. Trimming removed 5 bases from V and 2 bases from J; junction bases left unmatched: 15. This CDR3 contains 19 residues. As DNA, the CDR3 is TGTGCCAGCAGTCCCTCTCCCTGGCGCGGGGGGGTTAACACCGGGGAGCTGTTTTTT. As protein: CASSPSPWRGGVNTGELFF.

This CDR3 reads CASSQERAAYNEQFF. The CDR3 DNA reads as TGCGCCAGCAGCCAAGAACGGGCGGCCTACAATGAGCAGTTCTTC. V gene TRBV4-1 combines with J gene TRBJ2-1; D is unresolved. Looked up from germline, CDR1 is MGHRA and CDR2 is YSYEKL. Trimming shortened V by 0 bases and J by 2 bases, and 8 bases separated the two germline ends. The CDR3 contains 15 residues.

The table lists this clonotype with many counts. The chain recombines TRBV18 with TRBJ1-6; TRBD1 is a possible D gene (6 bases). V was pared by 5 bases and J by 5 bases, with 16 bases between. CDR1 KGHSH and CDR2 LQKENI come from the germline V gene. This CDR3 has 16 amino acids. CDR3 amino acids: CASSLSDRYHNSPLHF. The DNA for the CDR3 is TGTGCCAGCTCATTGTCGGACAGATACCATAATTCACCCCTCCACTTT.

V is TRBV9 and J is TRBJ2-7; no reliable D call. Germline V gene lookup returns CDR1 SGDLS and CDR2 YYNGEE. CDR3 length equals 14 residues. Trimming stripped 0 bases from V and 0 bases from J, with 7 bases between. The chain's CDR3 is CASSVDGSSYEQYF. The CDR3 DNA reads TGTGCCAGCAGCGTAGACGGTAGCTCCTACGAGCAGTACTTC.

This clonotype showed up many times. The chain combines TRBV29-1 with TRBJ2-2; 7 bases agree with TRBD1. This CDR3 region has 13 residues. The V gene's germline CDR1 is SQVTM and CDR2 ANQGSEA. V lost 5 bases and J lost 5; bases outside the gene matches: 5. CDR3 residues: CSVLTGVTGELFF. The CDR3 nucleotides are TGCAGCGTTCTCACAGGGGTTACCGGGGAGCTGTTTTTT.

V is TRBV10-2 and J is TRBJ2-3, with TRBD2 as a possible D gene (5 bases). Germline-derived CDR1 and CDR2 are WSHSY and SAAADI. The CDR3 consists of 14 residues. Trimming pared 2 bases from V and 2 bases from J, leaving 8 bases between. The CDR3 reads CASSERGDTDTQYF. DNA of the CDR3: TGCGCCAGCAGTGAGCGGGGAGACACAGATACGCAGTATTTT.

This clonotype was detected many times. The V and J genes are TRBV7-6 and TRBJ1-1; possible D gene TRBD1, 6 bases. This CDR3 comprises 14 residues. Germline V lookup: CDR1 SGHVS, CDR2 FNYEAQ. Deletions cut 3 bases from V and 2 bases from J, with 10 bases between. CDR3 amino acids: CASSLTGGNTEAFF. CDR3 bases: TGTGCCAGCAGCTTGACCGGGGGCAACACTGAAGCTTTCTTT.

The chain is built from TRBV5-5 and TRBJ1-5; 9 bases match TRBD1. Trimming cost V 4 bases and J 6 bases; bases outside gene matches: 11. Germline V gives CDR1 SGHKS, CDR2 YYEKEE (reference sequence). CDR3 size: 16 residues. DNA for the CDR3: TGTGCCAGCAGCGATGGACAGGGGTATAGGGTTCAGCCCCAGCATTTT. Its translation is CASSDGQGYRVQPQHF.

In this sample, this clonotype turned up many times. The chain carries TRBV4-3 and TRBJ2-3; 9 bases are shared with TRBD2. Looked up from germline, CDR1 is LGHNA and CDR2 is YSLEER. The CDR3 sequence is 14 residues long. Trimming removed 0 bases from V and 9 bases from J; junction bases left unmatched: 4. CDR3 residues: CASSQDGLAGTQYF. The CDR3 region has the DNA TGCGCCAGCAGCCAAGATGGGCTAGCGGGGACGCAGTATTTT.

This clonotype was recorded at least ten times. This chain connects TRBV12-3 or TRBV12-4 to TRBJ1-1, with a tentative D call TRBD1 (6 bases). V lost 6 bases to trimming and J lost 1 base, with 9 bases between them. This CDR3 contains 13 residues. CDR3 loop: CASRDSQNTEAFF. The CDR3 bases are TGTGCCAGCAGGGACAGTCAGAACACTGAAGCTTTCTTT.

This clonotype occurred a few times. The gene calls are TRBV5-1 and TRBJ1-1; maybe TRBD1 (5 bases). Trimming removed 3 bases from V and 3 bases from J, with 6 bases in between. The CDR3 has 12 amino acids. Germline CDR1 is SGHRS and CDR2 is YFSETQ. The CDR3 here is CASSWGDTEAFF. In DNA, the CDR3 is TGCGCCAGCAGCTGGGGCGACACTGAAGCTTTCTTT.

The genes are TRBV6-2 or TRBV6-3 and TRBJ2-1; 9 bases agree with TRBD1. Germline V CDR1 and CDR2: MNHEY, SVGEGT. V gave up 6 bases and J gave up 3 bases; unmatched junction bases: 9. CDR3 length: 16 residues. CDR3 in DNA: TGTGCCAGCAGCACAACCCGGGACAGGGACTACAATGAGCAGTTCTTC. Protein: CASSTTRDRDYNEQFF.

This clonotype was seen at least ten times. The chain links TRBV6-2 or TRBV6-3 to TRBJ2-7; D remains unclear. V gave up 5 bases and J gave up 2 bases, with 10 bases separating them. Germline-derived CDR1 and CDR2 are MNHEY and SVGEGT. The CDR3 is 13 amino acids. Here the CDR3 reads CASSTTEAYEQYF. CDR3 bases: TGTGCCAGCAGTACAACTGAGGCCTACGAGCAGTACTTC.

This clonotype was seen at least ten times. The J gene is TRBJ1-1, the V gene TRBV15; D not resolved. V shed 3 bases and J shed 0 bases, with 14 bases lying between them. This CDR3 contains 16 residues. Germline V gene data show CDR1 as LNHNV and CDR2 as YYDKDF (reference sequence). The CDR3 protein is CATSRSFGTLNTEAFF. CDR3 nucleotide sequence: TGTGCCACCAGCAGGTCGTTCGGCACGCTGAACACTGAAGCTTTCTTT.

About this clonotype: The junction differs from germline at one of its ends, possibly a read error. The CDR3 is CTISWGFDQPQHF. The CDR3 bases are TGTACCATCAGTTGGGGGTTTGATCAGCCCCAGCATTTT. The chain links TRBV10-3 to TRBJ1-5; D might be TRBD1 (5 bases). Germline CDR1 is ENHRY and CDR2 is SYGVKD. The CDR3 runs 13 residues.

This clonotype was detected many times. This chain connects TRBV7-9 to TRBJ2-6; unclear D gene. The CDR3 contains 14 residues. CDR1 is SEHNR and CDR2 is FQNEAQ in the germline V gene (reference sequence). V lost 4 bases to trimming and J lost 2 bases, with 6 bases between them. Here the CDR3 reads CASSYTTGANVLTF. The CDR3, as DNA: TGTGCCAGCAGCTACACAACTGGGGCCAACGTCCTGACTTTC.

As for this clonotype: A much larger clone differs by one base, so this may be a read error. The V call is TRBV18, the J call TRBJ2-3; D is uncertain. The CDR3 has 15 amino acids. V lost 1 base and J 4 bases, leaving 12 bases between the germline ends. Looked up from germline, CDR1 is KGHSH and CDR2 is LQKENI. CDR3 sequence: CASSPRGRVADTQYF. Here the CDR3 DNA reads TGTGCCAGCTCACCACGGGGAAGGGTAGCAGATACGCAGTATTTT. Using reference TRBV18 and TRBJ2-3 for the parts outside the CDR3, the full variable domain is NAGVMQNPRHLVRRRGQEARLRCSPMKGHSHVYWYRQLPEEGLKFMVYLQKENIIDESGMPKERFSAEFPKEGPSILRIQQVVRGDSAAYFCASSPRGRVADTQYFGPGTRLTVL.

This clonotype has at least ten counts. The genes are TRBV29-1 and TRBJ2-3, with D unresolved. The CDR3 contains 9 residues. Trimming took 5 bases from V and 7 from J, leaving 4 bases between them. From germline, CDR1 is SQVTM and CDR2 ANQGSEA. The chain's CDR3 is CSVSNTQYF. CDR3 DNA sequence: TGCAGCGTTAGTAATACGCAGTATTTT.

This clonotype was detected ten times or more. The V and J genes are TRBV20-1 and TRBJ2-5; D not certain. Trimming removed 4 bases at V and 4 bases at J, with 4 bases between. The CDR3 has 10 residues. Looked up from germline, CDR1 is DFQATT and CDR2 is SNEGSKA (reference sequence). CDR3 in DNA: TGCAGTGCTAAAGGAGAGACCCAGTACTTC. As protein: CSAKGETQYF.